This entry features one T cell receptor beta chain sequence. Its antigen is unidentified. The data were obtained in a study of early T cells in non-severe SARS-CoV-2 infection. At the level of the study: Unpaired chains resulted from sequencing bulk RNA of unsorted whole blood. Whole-study findings and limits: The study's VDJdb matching favored anti-spike CD8 responses and missed private and CD4 specificities.

Germline-derived CDR1 and CDR2 are KGHSH and LQKENI. V shed 4 bases and J shed 6 bases, with 10 bases lying between them. This CDR3 is built from 12 residues. Researchers tagged individual cDNA molecules with unique molecular identifiers. One entry per CDR3 protein, called by TCRdb with MiXCR from the 5' RACE reads. The sample includes around 77,000 distinct CDR3 sequences, roughly 15% seen only once; the top ten take less than 5%. This clonotype was sampled from an adult who was a healthcare worker with PCR-confirmed SARS-CoV-2 infection or an uninfected control (not recorded which). The V gene is TRBV18, the J gene TRBJ2-7; D may be TRBD1 (6 bases). The material sequenced was whole blood, taken at baseline. The CDR3 bases are TGTGCCAGCTCACTACAGGGATCCGAGCAGTACTTC. Translating gives CASSLQGSEQYF.